The TCR beta chain under discussion was sequenced for a study of Graves' ophthalmopathy and Graves' hyperthyroidism. The sample holds many counts of this clonotype. Beta-chain TCR CDR3 regions were amplified from RNA transcripts. After a first-round RT-PCR with HTBI primers, a second-round multiplex PCR was run. TCRdb redid the calling of the multiplex PCR reads with MiXCR, one entry per CDR3 protein. The sample has around 520,000 distinct CDR3 sequences; 35% to 40% are singletons. Trimming removed 2 bases at V and 2 bases at J, with 13 bases between. Germline assignment: CDR1 DFQATT and CDR2 SNEGSKA (reference sequence). This CDR3 spans 14 amino acids.

The sequenced material came from peripheral blood or thyroid tissue (not recorded which). J is TRBJ2-7 and V is TRBV20-1; TRBD2 is a possible D gene (6 bases). The origin of this receptor is an adult man with Graves' hyperthyroidism. CDR3 region: CSARKASETYEQYF. CDR3 nucleotides: TGCAGTGCTAGAAAGGCTAGCGAGACCTACGAGCAGTACTTC.